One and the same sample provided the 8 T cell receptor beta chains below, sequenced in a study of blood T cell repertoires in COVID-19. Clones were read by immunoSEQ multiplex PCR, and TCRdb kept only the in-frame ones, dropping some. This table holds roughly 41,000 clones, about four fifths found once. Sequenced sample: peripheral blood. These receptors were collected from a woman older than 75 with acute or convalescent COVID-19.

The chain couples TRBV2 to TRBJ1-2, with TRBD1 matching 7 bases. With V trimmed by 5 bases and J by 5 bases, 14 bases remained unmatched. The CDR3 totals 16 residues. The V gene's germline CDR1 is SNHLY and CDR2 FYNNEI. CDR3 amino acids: CASSLSLGGAGYGYTF. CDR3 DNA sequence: TGTGCCAGCAGTCTTTCGTTAGGGGGCGCAGGGTATGGCTACACCTTC. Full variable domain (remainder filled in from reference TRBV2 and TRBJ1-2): EPEVTQTPSHQVTQMGQEVILRCVPISNHLYFYWYRQILGQKVEFLVSFYNNEISEKSEIFDDQFSVERPDGSNFTLKIRSTKLEDSAMYFCASSLSLGGAGYGYTFGSGTRLTVV.

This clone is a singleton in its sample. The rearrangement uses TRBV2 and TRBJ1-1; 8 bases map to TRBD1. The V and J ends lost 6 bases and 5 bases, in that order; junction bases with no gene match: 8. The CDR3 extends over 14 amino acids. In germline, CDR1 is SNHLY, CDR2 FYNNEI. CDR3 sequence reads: CASRGQGASTEAFF. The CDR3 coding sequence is TGTGCCAGCAGAGGGCAGGGGGCGAGTACTGAAGCTTTCTTT.

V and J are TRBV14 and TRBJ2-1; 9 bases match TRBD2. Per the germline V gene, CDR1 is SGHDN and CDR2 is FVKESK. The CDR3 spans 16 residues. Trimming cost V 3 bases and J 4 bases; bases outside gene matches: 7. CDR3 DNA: TGTGCCAGCAGCCACCCCGGCGGGGGGGTATACAATGAGCAGTTCTTC. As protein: CASSHPGGGVYNEQFF.

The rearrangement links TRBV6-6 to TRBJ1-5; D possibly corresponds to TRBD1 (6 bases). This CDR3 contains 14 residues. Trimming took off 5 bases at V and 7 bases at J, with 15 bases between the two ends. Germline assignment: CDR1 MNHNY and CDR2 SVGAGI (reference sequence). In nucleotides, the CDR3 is TGTGCCAGCAGTCGCGACAGGTGGACACAGCCCCAGCATTTT. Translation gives CASSRDRWTQPQHF.

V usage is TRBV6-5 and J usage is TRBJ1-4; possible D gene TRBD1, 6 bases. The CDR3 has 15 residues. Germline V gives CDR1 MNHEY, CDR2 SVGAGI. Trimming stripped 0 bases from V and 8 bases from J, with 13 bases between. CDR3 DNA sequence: TGTGCCAGCAGTTACTCTCCGGGGAGGGGGGAAAAACTGTTTTTT. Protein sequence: CASSYSPGRGEKLFF.

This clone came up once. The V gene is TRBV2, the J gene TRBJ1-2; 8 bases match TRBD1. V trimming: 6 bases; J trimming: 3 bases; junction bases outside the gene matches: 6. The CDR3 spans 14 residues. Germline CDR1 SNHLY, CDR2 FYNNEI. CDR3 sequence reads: CASSRDRLDYGYTF. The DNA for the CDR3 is TGTGCCAGCAGCAGGGACAGGTTAGACTATGGCTACACCTTC.

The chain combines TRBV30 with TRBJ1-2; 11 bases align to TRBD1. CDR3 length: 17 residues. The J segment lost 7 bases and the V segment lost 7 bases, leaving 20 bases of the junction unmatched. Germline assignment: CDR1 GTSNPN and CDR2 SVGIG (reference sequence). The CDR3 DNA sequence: TGTGCCTACACCGGAGCCGGGACAGGGGGATCAAATATTGGCTACACCTTC. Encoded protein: CAYTGAGTGGSNIGYTF. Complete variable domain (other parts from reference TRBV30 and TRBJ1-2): SQTIHQWPATLVQPVGSPLSLECTVEGTSNPNLYWYRQAAGRGLQLLFYSVGIGQISSEVPQNLSASRPQDRQFILSSKKLLLSDSGFYLCAYTGAGTGGSNIGYTFGSGTRLTVV.

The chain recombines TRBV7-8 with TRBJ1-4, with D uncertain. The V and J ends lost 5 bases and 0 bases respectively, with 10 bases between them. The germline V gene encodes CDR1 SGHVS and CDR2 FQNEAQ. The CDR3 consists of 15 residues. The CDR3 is CASSGVGPTNEKLFF. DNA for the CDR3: TGTGCCAGCAGCGGAGTCGGTCCAACTAATGAAAAACTGTTTTTT.